Below, 15 T cell receptor beta chains from the same sample are listed, as sequenced in a study of cytomegalovirus exposure and HLA in healthy donors. Primers for the PCR totalled 60 Vbeta and 13 Jbeta. TCRdb keeps only in-frame clones here, not all; method: immunoSEQ multiplex PCR. The sample consists of 120,000 or so clones, 15% of them appearing once. The sample was PBMCs. All receptors derive from a young woman in good health and CMV-seronegative.

This clone appeared a few times. Additional DNA sequences in this sample encode the identical CDR3. This chain connects TRBV6-6 to TRBJ1-2; 10 bases align to TRBD1. Germline values: CDR1 MNHNY, CDR2 SVGAGI (reference sequence). The CDR3 runs 14 residues. After removal of 6 bases from V and 2 bases from J, the junction contained 3 bases not matched to a gene. Here the CDR3 DNA reads TGTGCCAGCAGCCGACAGGGGGCGAACTATGGCTACACCTTC. Protein product: CASSRQGANYGYTF.

This clone has just a few counts. The J gene is TRBJ1-5, the V gene TRBV6-6; D possibly corresponds to TRBD1 (6 bases). V dropped 1 base and J dropped 2 bases, with 6 bases sitting between them. Germline assignment: CDR1 MNHNY and CDR2 SVGAGI (reference sequence). This CDR3 has 14 amino acids. The CDR3 loop reads CASSYYRGNQPQHF. CDR3 coding DNA: TGTGCCAGCAGTTACTACAGGGGCAATCAGCCCCAGCATTTT.

The rearrangement links TRBV4-3 to TRBJ1-1; the D is unclear. CDR3 length equals 15 residues. V was shortened by 4 bases and J by 3 bases, with 15 bases between the two germline ends. Germline V gene lookup returns CDR1 LGHNA and CDR2 YSLEER. Here the CDR3 DNA reads TGCGCCAGCAGCCTTCTCAACGAGGGTGACACTGAAGCTTTCTTT. Protein sequence: CASSLLNEGDTEAFF.

V is TRBV19 and J is TRBJ1-1; D might be TRBD1 (6 bases). The V and J ends lost 7 bases and 4 bases respectively, with 16 bases between them. The CDR3 is made up of 14 amino acids. Germline CDR1 is LNHDA and CDR2 is SQIVND (reference sequence). CDR3 sequence: CASTKGWGLTEAFF. The CDR3 DNA follows: TGTGCCAGTACTAAGGGGTGGGGGCTCACTGAAGCTTTCTTT.

The rearrangement joins TRBV7-2 to TRBJ1-5; D unresolved. CDR1 is SGHTA and CDR2 is FQGNSA in the germline V gene. This CDR3 is built from 16 residues. The V gene lost 2 bases and the J gene lost 5 bases, with 16 bases spanning the gap. The CDR3 DNA reads TGTGCCAGCAGCTTAAGCGGAGGGAGAAATTATCAGCCCCAGCATTTT. Encoded protein: CASSLSGGRNYQPQHF.

In this sample, this clone turned up a few times. This rearrangement joins TRBV2 to TRBJ2-5; TRBD1 matches at 7 bases. Germline loops: CDR1 SNHLY, CDR2 FYNNEI. This CDR3 comprises 14 residues. V dropped 5 bases and J dropped 2; count of bases not matched to a gene: 5. The CDR3 DNA reads as TGTGCCAGCAGTCGACAGGGCATGCAAGAGACCCAGTACTTC. The encoded protein is CASSRQGMQETQYF.

This clone has only a few counts. This chain links TRBV11-2 with TRBJ2-3, with TRBD2 matching over 8 bases. V gave up 1 base and J gave up 1 base; unmatched junction bases: 4. CDR1 is SGHAT, CDR2 FQNNGV, per germline. The CDR3 has 16 amino acids. The DNA of the CDR3 is TGTGCCAGCAGCTTAGGTAGCGGGGTGGGCACAGATACGCAGTATTTT. Amino acid sequence: CASSLGSGVGTDTQYF.

The rearrangement uses TRBV6-5 and TRBJ2-2, with D tentatively TRBD1 (5 bases). This CDR3 has 13 residues. Germline V gene lookup returns CDR1 MNHEY and CDR2 SVGAGI. Trimming cost V 5 bases and J 6 bases, with 10 bases left between them. In DNA form, the CDR3 reads TGTGCCAGCAGTGCGACAGTCGCCGGGGAGCTGTTTTTT. It yields the protein CASSATVAGELFF.

This clone was detected only a few times. This chain connects TRBV10-3 to TRBJ2-1; D remains ambiguous. CDR1 and CDR2 from the germline V gene are ENHRY and SYGVKD. V lost 11 bases and J 5 bases, leaving 10 bases between the germline ends. The CDR3 length is 11 residues. DNA of the CDR3: TGTGCCGTGTCAGGTGACAATGAGCAGTTCTTC. This sequence encodes CAVSGDNEQFF.

The chain employs TRBV10-3 and TRBJ2-2; a weak D match, TRBD1 (6 bases). V was clipped by 2 bases and J by 0 bases, with 13 bases between them. In germline, CDR1 is ENHRY, CDR2 SYGVKD. This CDR3 spans 17 amino acids. The CDR3 protein is CAISEAGVLTNTGELFF. The CDR3 region has the DNA TGTGCCATCAGTGAGGCAGGGGTCCTAACGAACACCGGGGAGCTGTTTTTT.

The genes are TRBV28 and TRBJ1-1, with D possibly matching TRBD1 (6 bases). The ends were cut back, 6 bases at V and 0 bases at J, with 17 bases in the middle. Germline assignment: CDR1 MDHEN and CDR2 SYDVKM. The CDR3 is 16 amino acids. CDR3 loop: CASSPGHIFMNTEAFF. The DNA of the CDR3 is TGTGCCAGCAGCCCGGGACACATTTTTATGAACACTGAAGCTTTCTTT.

This clone was counted only a few times. The genes are TRBV13 and TRBJ2-3; D is ambiguous. The CDR3 totals 11 residues. Trimming removed 6 bases from V and 9 bases from J, with 10 bases in between. Germline lookup yields CDR1 PRHDT and CDR2 FYEKMQ (reference sequence). CDR3 in DNA: TGTGCCAGCAGTGGAGCCGGGACGCAGTATTTT. Its translation is CASSGAGTQYF.

This clone occurred a few times. Here the CDR3 DNA reads TGCAGCGTTGAGGACAGGGGGCCGGACTATGGCTACACCTTC. Translating gives CSVEDRGPDYGYTF. The J gene is TRBJ1-2, the V gene TRBV29-1, with 11 bases that match TRBD1. The CDR3 length is 14 residues. Germline assignment: CDR1 SQVTM and CDR2 ANQGSEA. J gave up 3 bases and V 3 bases, and 3 bases lay outside the gene matches.

This clone was counted a few times. The V and J genes are TRBV27 and TRBJ1-4; 7 bases fit TRBD1. V shed 7 bases and J 8 bases; nucleotides not matched to a gene: 10. Germline CDR1 MNHEY, CDR2 SMNVEV (reference sequence). This CDR3 comprises 14 residues. The CDR3 protein is CASKDTGAGEKLFF. For the CDR3, the DNA is TGTGCCAGCAAAGATACAGGGGCCGGCGAAAAACTGTTTTTT.

This clone was counted between two and nine times. V usage is TRBV7-3 and J usage is TRBJ2-1, with D perhaps TRBD1 (5 bases). Trimming removed 2 bases at V and 3 bases at J, with 11 bases between. There are 15 residues in the CDR3. CDR1 and CDR2 from the germline V gene are SGHTA and FQGTGA. The CDR3 DNA is TGTGCCAGCAGCTTAGTTCAGGGTTACTACAATGAGCAGTTCTTC. Its translation: CASSLVQGYYNEQFF.